This T cell receptor beta chain was identified during a study of T cells in localized non-small cell lung cancer. This CDR3 is built from 16 residues. Germline V CDR1 and CDR2: GTSNPN, SVGIG (reference sequence). The J segment lost 6 bases and the V segment lost 2 bases, leaving 11 bases of the junction unmatched. Sequencing was performed with immunoSEQ multiplex PCR; in TCRdb, only in-frame clones are kept and a portion is missing. The sample has 32,000 or so clones, roughly 88% seen once. This TCR came from a man between 40 and 69 years old with stage I lung adenocarcinoma. This specimen was peripheral blood, taken before any cancer treatment. This sequence joins TRBV30 and TRBJ2-1; 9 bases agree with TRBD2. The CDR3 loop is CAWSPFGGGDSNEQFF. The CDR3 DNA is TGTGCCTGGAGTCCGTTTGGCGGGGGGGATTCCAATGAGCAGTTCTTC.